This T cell receptor (beta chain) was observed in a study of blood T cells in healthy people across ages. This CDR3 has 13 residues. The germline V gene has CDR1 MDHEN and CDR2 SYDVKM. The second PCR ran roughly 7 to 12 cycles with a sample-barcoded 5' primer and J-beta primers. Tagging of each cDNA molecule was performed by a template-switch adaptor with 12 random nucleotides. No fewer than 2.5 million CDR3-containing paired-end reads came from each sample. TCRdb itself ran the 5' RACE reads through MiXCR, one entry per CDR3 protein. The sample has roughly 860,000 distinct CDR3 sequences, approximately 65% seen once; the top ten hold about 27%.

The sample consisted of blood. This TCR came from a man aged 30-40 years in good health. This sequence joins TRBV28 and TRBJ2-4; weak D call: TRBD1 (5 bases). The last part of the DNA fits TRBJ2-7 better; the J call may be wrong. The CDR3 nucleotides are TGTGCCAGCAGTTTTCTCGACAGCTACGAGCAGTACTTC. Translation: CASSFLDSYEQYF.